The TCR beta chain under discussion was sequenced for a study of neurological immune-mediated disorders. TCRdb fed the 5' RACE reads into MiXCR, producing one record per CDR3 protein. The repertoire consists of about 77,000 distinct CDR3 sequences, with approximately 10% occurring once and the leading ten covering about 1.7%. Trimming removed 0 bases from V and 6 bases from J, with 6 bases in between. Germline CDR1 is MNHNY and CDR2 is SVGAGI (reference sequence). This CDR3 comprises 13 residues. This clonotype was found many times. Material for sequencing was PBMCs. The origin of this receptor is a man in his forties or fifties in good health. The chain is built from TRBV6-6 and TRBJ1-5, with D possibly being TRBD1 (5 bases). CDR3 sequence reads: CASSYSRGQPQHF. CDR3 bases: TGTGCCAGCAGTTACTCGAGGGGTCAGCCCCAGCATTTT.